One sample yielded the 27 T cell receptor beta chains listed below, sequenced in a study of blood T cell repertoires in COVID-19. The method was immunoSEQ multiplex PCR; TCRdb's version includes in-frame clones alone and lacks a portion of them. The sample shows roughly 500,000 clones, 80% to 90% of them seen only once. Sequencing input: peripheral blood. The receptor source for this set is a young man with COVID-19, enrolled during active disease.

A word on this clone: Different DNA sequences within this sample yield the same CDR3. The CDR3 loop reads CASSLEGSGSDEQFF. The CDR3 DNA sequence: TGCGCCAGCAGCTTGGAGGGTAGCGGGAGCGATGAGCAGTTCTTC. V and J are TRBV5-1 and TRBJ2-1; 9 positions agree with TRBD2. Germline V gives CDR1 SGHRS, CDR2 YFSETQ. The J segment lost 8 bases and the V segment lost 0 bases, leaving 6 bases of the junction unmatched. CDR3 length: 15 residues.

The chain joins TRBV28 to TRBJ2-7; 8 positions match TRBD2. V gave up 2 bases and J gave up 7 bases; unmatched junction bases: 10. Germline V gives CDR1 MDHEN, CDR2 SYDVKM. This CDR3 comprises 15 residues. The CDR3 sequence is CASSLRSSGIEEQYF. CDR3 bases: TGTGCCAGCAGTTTAAGGAGTAGCGGGATAGAGGAGCAGTACTTC.

The gene calls are TRBV5-5 and TRBJ2-2, with TRBD2 matching over 10 bases. CDR1 and CDR2 from the germline V gene are SGHKS and YYEKEE (reference sequence). This CDR3 has 15 amino acids. After removal of 4 bases from V and 6 bases from J, the junction contained 6 bases not matched to a gene. Here the CDR3 reads CASSHSLAGAGELFF. CDR3 nucleotides: TGTGCCAGCAGCCATTCCCTAGCGGGAGCCGGGGAGCTGTTTTTT.

The rearrangement uses TRBV9 and TRBJ2-5, with D possibly being TRBD2 (5 bases). The CDR3 consists of 14 residues. The germline V and J ends were trimmed by 0 bases and 1 base, with 7 bases remaining between them. Per germline, CDR1 SGDLS and CDR2 YYNGEE. The CDR3 DNA reads TGTGCCAGCAGCGTAGGGACTCTCCAAGAGACCCAGTACTTC. Its translation is CASSVGTLQETQYF.

This clone was observed a few times. The rearrangement links TRBV7-8 to TRBJ1-4; D gene uncertain. Germline V gene lookup returns CDR1 SGHVS and CDR2 FQNEAQ. This CDR3 is built from 14 residues. V was shortened by 5 bases and J by 7 bases, with 14 bases between the two germline ends. CDR3 sequence: CASSREGSGEKLFF. The CDR3 coding sequence is TGTGCCAGCAGCAGGGAGGGATCCGGTGAAAAACTGTTTTTT.

The rearrangement joins TRBV3-1 (or the pseudogene TRBV3-2) to TRBJ2-5; TRBD1 might be the D (5 bases). Per the germline V gene, CDR1 is LGHDT and CDR2 is YNNKEL (reference sequence). Trimming cost V 0 bases and J 7 bases, with 12 bases left between them. The CDR3 is 14 amino acids. The CDR3 nucleotides read TGTGCCAGCAGCCAAGAAGACAGACCGTGGACCCAGTACTTC. Its protein product is CASSQEDRPWTQYF.

The V and J genes are TRBV5-4 and TRBJ2-5, with 14 bases identical to TRBD2. V was pared by 4 bases and J by 4 bases, with 6 bases of the junction left unmatched. The germline V gene encodes CDR1 SGHNT and CDR2 YYREEE (reference sequence). The CDR3 loop spans 16 amino acids. The CDR3 sequence: CASSLGLAGERETQYF. For the CDR3, the DNA is TGTGCCAGCAGCCTGGGACTAGCGGGAGAAAGAGAGACCCAGTACTTC.

Comment on this clone: The junction departs from germline at one end; a sequencing error may be responsible. Other DNA sequences in the same sample also yield this CDR3. CDR3 in amino acids: CASSSSYEQYF. The CDR3 nucleotides are TGTGCCAGCAGTTCATCCTACGAACAGTACTTC. This chain joins TRBV27 and TRBJ2-7; D unclear. CDR3 length: 11 amino acids. The germline V gene has CDR1 MNHEY and CDR2 SMNVEV (reference sequence).

The chain employs TRBV5-1 and TRBJ2-5, with TRBD2 matching over 7 bases. After removal of 3 bases from V and 2 bases from J, the junction contained 7 bases not matched to a gene. The germline V gene encodes CDR1 SGHRS and CDR2 YFSETQ. The CDR3 is made up of 15 amino acids. This chain's CDR3 is CASSYLPGLQETQYF. The CDR3 nucleotides read TGCGCCAGCAGCTACCTCCCGGGACTACAAGAGACCCAGTACTTC.

CDR3 protein: CASSFRPGTGSGANVLTF. The CDR3 DNA follows: TGTGCCAGCAGCTTCCGACCCGGGACAGGGTCTGGGGCCAACGTCCTGACTTTC. The V and J genes are TRBV7-9 and TRBJ2-6; the match to TRBD1 covers 9 bases. The length of the CDR3 is 18 residues. Trimming at V came to 3 bases and at J to 1 base, leaving 7 bases not matched to a gene. Germline CDR1 SEHNR, CDR2 FQNEAQ (reference sequence).

The chain combines TRBV5-1 with TRBJ2-4, with TRBD2 matching over 9 bases. Germline CDR1 is SGHRS and CDR2 is YFSETQ. This CDR3 has 16 residues. V shed 4 bases and J 0 bases; nucleotides not matched to a gene: 5. The CDR3 bases are TGCGCCAGCAGCACTGGGACTAGCCAAGCCAAAAACATTCAGTACTTC. This codes for CASSTGTSQAKNIQYF.

This chain joins TRBV6-5 and TRBJ2-4; 10 bases are shared with TRBD2. The length of the CDR3 is 14 residues. Trimming removed 6 bases from V and 6 bases from J; junction bases left unmatched: 5. Germline CDR1 and CDR2: MNHEY and SVGAGI. CDR3 region: CASSPRTSGNIQYF. CDR3 DNA: TGTGCCAGCAGCCCCCGGACTAGCGGAAACATTCAGTACTTC.

This clone has only a few counts. V is TRBV7-2 and J is TRBJ2-1, with 8 nucleotides matching TRBD2. V gave up 0 bases and J gave up 2 bases; unmatched junction bases: 3. The CDR3 contains 16 residues. The germline V gene has CDR1 SGHTA and CDR2 FQGNSA. CDR3 DNA: TGTGCCAGCAGCTTAGCGCCAGCGGGGGCCTACAATGAGCAGTTCTTC. Its protein product is CASSLAPAGAYNEQFF. The variable domain in full, completed from reference TRBV7-2 and TRBJ2-1, reads GAGVSQSPSNKVTEKGKDVELRCDPISGHTALYWYRQSLGQGLEFLIYFQGNSAPDKSGLPSDRFSAERTGGSVSTLTIQRTQQEDSAVYLCASSLAPAGAYNEQFFGPGTRLTVL.

This chain uses TRBV5-1 with TRBJ2-7, with 9 bases fitting TRBD1. Germline V gene lookup returns CDR1 SGHRS and CDR2 YFSETQ. J was trimmed by 6 bases and V by 4 bases; bases with no gene match: 11. CDR3 length: 15 amino acids. The CDR3 here is CASSPQTGGFGEQYF. The CDR3 DNA follows: TGCGCCAGCAGCCCGCAGACAGGGGGTTTCGGCGAGCAGTACTTC.

J is TRBJ2-2 and V is TRBV6-5; 7 bases line up with TRBD2. Germline V lookup: CDR1 MNHEY, CDR2 SVGAGI. CDR3 length: 15 amino acids. Trimming cost V 5 bases and J 5 bases; bases outside gene matches: 8. The CDR3 region has the DNA TGTGCCAGCAGTCCCCGAGATAGCGGGACCGGGGAGCTGTTTTTT. Translation gives CASSPRDSGTGELFF.

The gene calls are TRBV10-1 and TRBJ2-5; 7 nucleotides align to TRBD2. J was trimmed by 2 bases and V by 7 bases; bases with no gene match: 4. Looked up from germline, CDR1 is WNHNN and CDR2 is SYGVQD (reference sequence). CDR3 size: 13 residues. The chain's CDR3 is CASTGTNQETQYF. CDR3 bases: TGCGCCAGCACCGGGACTAATCAAGAGACCCAGTACTTC.

The chain carries TRBV10-3 and TRBJ2-1, with 10 bases matching TRBD1. The CDR3 totals 15 residues. The J segment lost 7 bases and the V segment lost 3 bases, leaving 6 bases of the junction unmatched. The germline gives CDR1 ENHRY, CDR2 SYGVKD. CDR3 DNA: TGTGCCATCAGTGAACCTGGACAGGGGGTGAATGAGCAGTTCTTC. Its translation: CAISEPGQGVNEQFF.

A few counts support this clone. The chain combines TRBV6-5 with TRBJ2-5; a weak D match, TRBD2 (5 bases). Germline loops: CDR1 MNHEY, CDR2 SVGAGI. The CDR3 extends over 12 amino acids. Trimming shortened V by 6 bases and J by 0 bases, and 5 bases separated the two germline ends. This CDR3 reads CASRDYQETQYF. For the CDR3, the DNA is TGTGCCAGCAGGGACTACCAAGAGACCCAGTACTTC.

The genes are TRBV19 and TRBJ1-3, with 7 bases that match TRBD1. After removal of 10 bases from V and 0 bases from J, the junction contained 9 bases not matched to a gene. The CDR3 spans 15 residues. The germline gives CDR1 LNHDA, CDR2 SQIVND (reference sequence). The CDR3: CATSQGTYSGNTIYF. The CDR3 nucleotides are TGTGCCACATCACAGGGGACCTACTCTGGAAACACCATATATTTT.

The chain is built from TRBV28 and TRBJ2-5, with 14 bases fitting TRBD2. Germline V gene lookup returns CDR1 MDHEN and CDR2 SYDVKM. The J segment lost 4 bases and the V segment lost 4 bases, leaving 5 bases of the junction unmatched. The CDR3 has 16 residues. Written as DNA, the CDR3 is TGTGCCAGCAGTTCAACGACTAGCGGGAGGGGAGAGACCCAGTACTTC. Amino acid sequence: CASSSTTSGRGETQYF.

The chain employs TRBV9 and TRBJ2-3; TRBD2 is a possible D gene (6 bases). CDR1 is SGDLS, CDR2 YYNGEE, per germline. V was pared by 7 bases and J by 4 bases, with 19 bases between. CDR3 length: 15 amino acids. CDR3 sequence (DNA): TGTGCCAGCCGACTCCGGGACTCTAGCTCAGATACGCAGTATTTT. Translation: CASRLRDSSSDTQYF.

The V gene is TRBV7-8, the J gene TRBJ1-5, with 8 bases identical to TRBD1. The germline CDR1 and CDR2 sequences are SGHVS and FQNEAQ. V shed 5 bases and J 6 bases; nucleotides not matched to a gene: 9. This CDR3 has 15 amino acids. CDR3 region: CASSPNDRGSQPQHF. DNA of the CDR3: TGTGCCAGCAGCCCTAACGACAGGGGTAGTCAGCCCCAGCATTTT.

This chain links TRBV7-6 with TRBJ2-1, with 10 bases lining up with TRBD2. In germline, CDR1 is SGHVS, CDR2 FNYEAQ. The CDR3 has 16 residues. Trimming at V came to 1 base and at J to 6 bases, leaving 6 bases not matched to a gene. Here the CDR3 reads CASSLETSGAPNEQFF. The CDR3 nucleotides read TGTGCCAGCAGCTTAGAAACTAGCGGGGCGCCCAATGAGCAGTTCTTC.

This chain connects TRBV28 to TRBJ2-2; 10 nucleotides line up with TRBD2. The CDR3 loop spans 16 amino acids. Germline V gene sequence: CDR1 MDHEN, CDR2 SYDVKM. V lost 3 bases, J lost 7 bases, and 8 bases stayed unmatched. The CDR3 here is CASSLRSGRALGELFF. The DNA for the CDR3 is TGTGCCAGCAGTTTGAGGAGCGGGAGGGCCCTCGGGGAGCTGTTTTTT.

This clone was recorded once. This chain joins TRBV11-1 and TRBJ1-1; 7 bases are a match to TRBD1. V shed 2 bases, J shed 8 bases, and the junction held 2 bases outside the gene matches. Germline CDR1 reads SGHAT; CDR2 reads FQDESV (reference sequence). This CDR3 is 12 amino acids long. The CDR3 coding sequence is TGTGCCAGCAGCTTACGGACAGGAGAAGCTTTCTTT. Translated, it gives CASSLRTGEAFF.

The chain links TRBV21-1 to TRBJ2-7; TRBD2 is taken as the D call from the table, unchecked against the DNA. TRBV21-1 is noted as a pseudogene. The length of the CDR3 is 16 residues. The CDR3 protein is CASCRGDGRDLYEQYF. The CDR3 region has the DNA TGTGCCAGCTGCCGGGGAGACGGGAGAGATCTTTACGAGCAGTACTTC.

The chain carries TRBV4-2 and TRBJ2-2, with TRBD2 matching over 12 bases. The J segment lost 3 bases and the V segment lost 2 bases, leaving 7 bases of the junction unmatched. From germline, CDR1 is LGHNA and CDR2 YNFKEQ. The length of the CDR3 is 18 residues. The CDR3 sequence: CASSQPRTSGEYTGELFF. The CDR3 DNA reads as TGTGCCAGCAGCCAACCGAGGACTAGCGGGGAATACACCGGGGAGCTGTTTTTT.